The rows below give T cell receptor beta chains drawn from one sample of a study of CD8+ T cells in alopecia areata. Method: immunoSEQ multiplex PCR; TCRdb's copy keeps in-frame clones and lacks some. Found here are more than 150,000 clones, approximately 56% of them singletons; the top ten hold 14% to 15%. The starting material was CD4+ T cells sorted from blood, obtained at week 0. The receptor set was obtained from a human donor with alopecia areata. CDR3s include the opening cysteine and the closing phenylalanine or tryptophan. Each record gives: D gene, clone size, J gene, V gene, CDR3 DNA, CDR3 protein. The D gene is left open where the match is weak. The size field is filled for only some rows; it gives once, few, many or a size class.

TRBD1 once TRBJ2-1 TRBV4-1 TGCGCCAGCAGCCAACGGACAGGGGAGCAGTTCTTC CASSQRTGEQFF
NA NA TRBJ2-5 TRBV6-5 TGTGCCAGCAGTTACGGGACCTCTCAAGAGACCCAGTACTTC CASSYGTSQETQYF
NA NA TRBJ1-4 TRBV29-1 TGCAGCGCCTCCCGGGGAAAAGAAAAACTGTTTTTT CSASRGKEKLFF
NA few TRBJ2-3 TRBV9 TGTGCCAGCAGCGTAGGAGGGACAGATACGCAGTATTTT CASSVGGTDTQYF
NA NA TRBJ1-1 TRBV6-5 TGTGCCAGCAGCCCACCAGGGATTAGCACTGAAGCTTTCTTT CASSPPGISTEAFF
NA NA TRBJ2-5 TRBV10-3 TGTGCCATCAGTCCCTTTGGGGAGACCCAGTACTTC CAISPFGETQYF
NA NA TRBJ2-1 TRBV7-2 TGTGCCAGCAGCTTCGATAGGGGTCAGGCTAATGAGCAGTTCTTC CASSFDRGQANEQFF
TRBD1 NA TRBJ2-5 TRBV29-1 TGCAGCGTTGCCATCGGGACAGGGGGCCGGGAGACCCAGTACTTC CSVAIGTGGRETQYF
NA NA TRBJ1-6 TRBV6-5 TGTGCCAGCAGTTACTCGATCCAGGCAACCAATTCACCCCTCCACTTT CASSYSIQATNSPLHF
TRBD1 once TRBJ2-7 TRBV2 TGTGCCAGCAGAGGGGGACAGCCATTAGGCGAGCAGTACTTC CASRGGQPLGEQYF
TRBD1 NA TRBJ2-7 TRBV2 TGTGCCAGCAGGACCGGGACAGGGTCCTCCGAGCAGTACTTC CASRTGTGSSEQYF
TRBD1 NA TRBJ2-7 TRBV19 TGTGCCAGTAGCCCCGGAAGGACGGGACAGGGTTACGAGCAGTACTTC CASSPGRTGQGYEQYF
NA NA TRBJ2-5 TRBV5-1 TGCGCCAGCAGCATGACAGGTTCAGAGACCCAGTACTTC CASSMTGSETQYF
NA NA TRBJ2-1 TRBV29-1 TGCAGCGTTGTTGGGGTGTACTACAATGAGCAGTTCTTC CSVVGVYYNEQFF
NA NA TRBJ2-7 TRBV25-1 TGTGCCAGCAGTAAGGCAGCGACCTACGAGCAGTACTTC CASSKAATYEQYF
NA NA TRBJ1-2 TRBV29-1 TGCAGCGTGGGGGACACTGGCTACACCTTC CSVGDTGYTF
TRBD2 NA TRBJ2-3 TRBV2 TGTGCCAGCAGACTAGCGGGGGCCATCACAGATACGCAGTATTTT CASRLAGAITDTQYF
TRBD2 NA TRBJ2-2 TRBV29-1 TGCAGCGTTAGAAGCGGGGCAGGGTCACACGCGAACACCGGGGAGCTGTTTTTT CSVRSGAGSHANTGELFF
NA NA TRBJ1-2 TRBV30 TGTGCCTGGAGAACAGGGTTTGGCTACACCTTC CAWRTGFGYTF
NA NA TRBJ1-1 TRBV7-2 TGTGCCAGCAGCCCTCGGGCCAACACTGAAGCTTTCTTT CASSPRANTEAFF
NA few TRBJ2-5 TRBV29-1 TGCAGCGTTGGGGACGGGGAGACCCAGTACTTC CSVGDGETQYF
NA NA TRBJ2-7 TRBV7-2 TGTGCCAGCAGCCCGACCTACGCCCTCCACTACGAGCAGTACTTC CASSPTYALHYEQYF
NA once TRBJ1-1 TRBV6-5 TGTGCCAGCACCTTCGCGACAGGGAACACTGAAGCTTTCTTT CASTFATGNTEAFF
NA few TRBJ1-1 TRBV5-6 TGTGCCAGCAGCTTGGACCTAAACACTGAAGCTTTCTTT CASSLDLNTEAFF
NA few TRBJ2-1 TRBV29-1 TGCAGCGTGTCCCCTTTTGGGGGTCGGCAGTTCTTC CSVSPFGGRQFF
NA NA TRBJ2-7 TRBV12-5 TGTGCTAGTGGTTTGGCGGAGGCCTCCTACGAGCAGTACTTC CASGLAEASYEQYF
NA NA TRBJ1-1 TRBV13 TGTGCCAGCAGCTCACCGGGGGTAAAGGCTTTCTTT CASSSPGVKAFF
NA NA TRBJ1-2 TRBV29-1 TGCAGCGCCAACCGGTTAACGAGAGGCTACACCTTC CSANRLTRGYTF
NA NA TRBJ1-2 TRBV5-6 TGTGCCAGCAGCCTTAGACGGTCCTATGGCTACACCTTC CASSLRRSYGYTF
NA NA TRBJ1-1 TRBV30 TGTGCCTGGAGTGTCTCCGGGACCTCCTCTCCCGCTTTCTTT CAWSVSGTSSPAFF
TRBD1 few TRBJ2-2 TRBV14 TGTGCCAGCAGCCAAGGTTACAGGGGGAGTAGGGAGCTGTTTTTT CASSQGYRGSRELFF
NA NA TRBJ2-1 TRBV19 TGTGCCAGTAGACCAACCGGACGATCCTACAATGAGCAGTTCTTC CASRPTGRSYNEQFF
TRBD1 NA TRBJ2-5 TRBV6-1 TGTGCCAGCAGTGAGGGACAGACGCAAGAGACCCAGTACTTC CASSEGQTQETQYF
TRBD1 once TRBJ2-1 TRBV29-1 TGCAGCGCTGGACAGGGTGAGAATGAGCAGTTCTTC CSAGQGENEQFF
TRBD2 few TRBJ2-7 TRBV4-2 TGTGCCAGCAGCCAAGGGCGGGAGAGATACGAGCAGTACTTC CASSQGRERYEQYF
TRBD1 NA TRBJ1-2 TRBV4-1 TGCGCCAGCAGCAAGTGGGGGACAGTTTATGGCTACACCTTC CASSKWGTVYGYTF
TRBD2 once TRBJ2-3 TRBV29-1 TGCAGCGTCATTAGCGGGGGTACCACAGATACGCAGTATTTT CSVISGGTTDTQYF
TRBD2 once TRBJ2-3 TRBV29-1 TGCAGCGTTGAAATTAGCGGGGGTGTGACAGATACGCAGTATTTT CSVEISGGVTDTQYF
NA few TRBJ1-1 TRBV2 TGTGCCAGCAGTGGGAACGCTGACACTGAAGCTTTCTTT CASSGNADTEAFF
NA NA TRBJ2-2 TRBV4-2 TGTGCCAGCAGCCAAGATGCGGCTAGGAGGAACACCGGGGAGCTGTTTTTT CASSQDAARRNTGELFF
NA NA TRBJ1-4 TRBV18 TGTGCCAGCTCACCCCGAAATGAAAAACTGTTTTTT CASSPRNEKLFF
TRBD1 NA TRBJ1-1 TRBV29-1 TGCAGCGTTGATAAGCCGACAGGGGTAAACACTGAAGCTTTCTTT CSVDKPTGVNTEAFF
NA NA TRBJ1-6 TRBV6-1 TGTGCCAGCACTGAAGTGGGACGCTCACCCCTCCACTTT CASTEVGRSPLHF
NA NA TRBJ2-5 TRBV7-7 TGTGCTAGCAGCTTAGGGCCCCAAGAGACCCAGTACTTC CASSLGPQETQYF
NA NA TRBJ2-5 TRBV30 TGTGCCTGGAGTGATCCTTGGCCGGGGGACCAAGAGACCCAGTACTTC CAWSDPWPGDQETQYF
NA NA TRBJ1-2 TRBV29-1 TGCAGCGTGGCCGGGACGACAATCGGGGGCTACACCTTC CSVAGTTIGGYTF
NA NA TRBJ2-1 TRBV29-1 TGCAGCGTTGTCGGGCCCGGACCGAGCTCCTACAATGAGCAGTTCTTC CSVVGPGPSSYNEQFF
TRBD1 NA TRBJ2-1 TRBV10-3 TGTGCCATCGGCACAGGGGGAACCTACAATGAGCAGTTCTTC CAIGTGGTYNEQFF
NA NA TRBJ2-5 TRBV30 TGTGCCTGGGGGACCATACAGGGAATCGAGACCCAGTACTTC CAWGTIQGIETQYF
NA NA TRBJ1-5 TRBV18 TGTGCCAGCTCACCCGGCACCAACAACAATCAGCCCCAGCATTTT CASSPGTNNNQPQHF
NA NA TRBJ1-1 TRBV7-3 TGTGCCAGCAGCTTAAGGCGGAACACTGAAGCTTTCTTT CASSLRRNTEAFF